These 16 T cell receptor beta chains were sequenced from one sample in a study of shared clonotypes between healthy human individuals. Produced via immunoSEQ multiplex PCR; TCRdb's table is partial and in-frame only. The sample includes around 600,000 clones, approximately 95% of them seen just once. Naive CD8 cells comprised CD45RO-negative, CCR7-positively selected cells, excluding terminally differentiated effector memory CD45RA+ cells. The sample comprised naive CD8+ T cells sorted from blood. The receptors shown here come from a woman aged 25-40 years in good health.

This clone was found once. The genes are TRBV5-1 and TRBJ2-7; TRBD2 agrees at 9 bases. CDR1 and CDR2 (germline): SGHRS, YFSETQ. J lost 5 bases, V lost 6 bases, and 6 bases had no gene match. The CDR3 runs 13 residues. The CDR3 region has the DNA TGCGCCAGCACTCCTAGCGGGATCCACGAGCAGTACTTC. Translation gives CASTPSGIHEQYF.

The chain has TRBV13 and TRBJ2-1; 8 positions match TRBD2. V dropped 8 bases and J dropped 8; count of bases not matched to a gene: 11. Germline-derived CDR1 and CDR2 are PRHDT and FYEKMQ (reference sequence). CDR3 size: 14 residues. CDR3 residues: CASSSQREIHEQFF. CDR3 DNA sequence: TGTGCCAGCTCATCCCAGCGGGAGATACATGAGCAGTTCTTC.

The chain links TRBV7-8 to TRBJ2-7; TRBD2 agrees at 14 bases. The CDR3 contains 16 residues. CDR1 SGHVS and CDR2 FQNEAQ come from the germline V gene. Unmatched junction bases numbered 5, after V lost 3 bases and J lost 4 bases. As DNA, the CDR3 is TGTGCCAGCAGCTTCCAGACTAGCGGGAGGGTATACGAGCAGTACTTC. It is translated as CASSFQTSGRVYEQYF.

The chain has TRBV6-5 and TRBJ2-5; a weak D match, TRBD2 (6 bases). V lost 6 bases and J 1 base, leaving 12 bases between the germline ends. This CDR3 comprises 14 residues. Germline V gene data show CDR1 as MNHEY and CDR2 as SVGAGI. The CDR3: CASRVRGLQETQYF. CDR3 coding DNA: TGTGCCAGCAGAGTACGGGGACTCCAAGAGACCCAGTACTTC.

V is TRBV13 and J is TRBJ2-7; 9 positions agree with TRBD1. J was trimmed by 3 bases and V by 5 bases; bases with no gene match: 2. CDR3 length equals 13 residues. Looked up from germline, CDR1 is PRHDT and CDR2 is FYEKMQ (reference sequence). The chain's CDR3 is CASSRQGVYEQYF. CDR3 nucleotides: TGTGCCAGCAGCCGACAGGGGGTCTACGAGCAGTACTTC. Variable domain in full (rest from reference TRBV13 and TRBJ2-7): AAGVIQSPRHLIKEKRETATLKCYPIPRHDTVYWYQQGPGQDPQFLISFYEKMQSDKGSIPDRFSAQQFSDYHSELNMSSLELGDSALYFCASSRQGVYEQYFGPGTRLTVT.

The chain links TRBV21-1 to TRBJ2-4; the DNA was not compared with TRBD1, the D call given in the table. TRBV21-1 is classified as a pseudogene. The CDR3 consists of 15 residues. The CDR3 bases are TGTGCCAGCAGCAAACCCGGGACAGGGAGGGACATTCAGTACTTC. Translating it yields CASSKPGTGRDIQYF.

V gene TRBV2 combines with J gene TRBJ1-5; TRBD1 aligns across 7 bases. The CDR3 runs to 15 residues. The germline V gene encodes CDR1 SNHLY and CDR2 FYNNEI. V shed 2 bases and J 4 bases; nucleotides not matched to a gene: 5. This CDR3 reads CASSEYRGRNQPQHF. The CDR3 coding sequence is TGTGCCAGCAGTGAATACAGGGGTAGGAATCAGCCCCAGCATTTT.

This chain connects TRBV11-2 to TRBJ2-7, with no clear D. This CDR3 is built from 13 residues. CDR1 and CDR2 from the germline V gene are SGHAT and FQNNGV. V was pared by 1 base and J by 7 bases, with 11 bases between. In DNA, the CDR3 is TGTGCCAGCAGCTTAGCAACCCCCCTGGAGCAGTACTTC. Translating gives CASSLATPLEQYF.

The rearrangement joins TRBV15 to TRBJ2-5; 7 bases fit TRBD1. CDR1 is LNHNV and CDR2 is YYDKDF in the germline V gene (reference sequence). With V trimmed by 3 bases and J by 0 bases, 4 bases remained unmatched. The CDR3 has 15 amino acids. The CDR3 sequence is CATSRTGPHQETQYF. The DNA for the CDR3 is TGTGCCACCAGCAGGACAGGGCCCCACCAAGAGACCCAGTACTTC.

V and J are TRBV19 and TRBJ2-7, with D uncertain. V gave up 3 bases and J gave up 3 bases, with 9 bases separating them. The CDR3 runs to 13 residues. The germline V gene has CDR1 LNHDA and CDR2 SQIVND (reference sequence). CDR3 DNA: TGTGCCAGTAGTATGGACGGCTTCTACGAGCAGTACTTC. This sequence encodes CASSMDGFYEQYF.

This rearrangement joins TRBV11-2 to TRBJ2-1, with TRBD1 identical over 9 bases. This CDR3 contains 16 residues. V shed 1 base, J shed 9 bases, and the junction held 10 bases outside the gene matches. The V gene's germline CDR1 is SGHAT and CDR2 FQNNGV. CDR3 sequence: CASSLVRGQGRREQFF. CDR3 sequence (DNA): TGTGCCAGCAGCTTAGTGCGAGGACAGGGGAGGCGTGAGCAGTTCTTC.

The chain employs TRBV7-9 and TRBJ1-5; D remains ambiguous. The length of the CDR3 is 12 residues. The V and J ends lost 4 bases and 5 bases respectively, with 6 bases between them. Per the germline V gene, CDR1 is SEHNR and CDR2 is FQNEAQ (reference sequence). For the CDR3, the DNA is TGTGCCAGCAGCTGGGGTGATCAGCCCCAGCATTTT. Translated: CASSWGDQPQHF.

The CDR3 reads CASSLGSSGRTYEQYF. The DNA of the CDR3 is TGTGCCAGCAGCTTGGGATCTAGCGGGCGTACCTACGAGCAGTACTTC. The chain is built from TRBV7-2 and TRBJ2-7; the match to TRBD2 covers 8 bases. Trimming removed 3 bases from V and 2 bases from J; junction bases left unmatched: 9. The germline V gene encodes CDR1 SGHTA and CDR2 FQGNSA. The CDR3 sequence is 16 residues long.

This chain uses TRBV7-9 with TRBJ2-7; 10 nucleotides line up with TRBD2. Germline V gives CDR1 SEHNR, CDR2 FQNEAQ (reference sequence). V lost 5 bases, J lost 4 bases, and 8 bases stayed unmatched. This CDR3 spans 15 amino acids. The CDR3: CASSVPASGSYEQYF. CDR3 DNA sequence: TGTGCCAGCAGCGTTCCGGCTAGCGGGAGTTACGAGCAGTACTTC.

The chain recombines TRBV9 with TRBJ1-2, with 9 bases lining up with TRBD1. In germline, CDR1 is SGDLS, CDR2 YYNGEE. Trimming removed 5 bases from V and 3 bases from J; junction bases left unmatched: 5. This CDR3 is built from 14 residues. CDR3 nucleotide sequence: TGTGCCAGCAGAGAGAGACAGGGGGACTATGGCTACACCTTC. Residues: CASRERQGDYGYTF.

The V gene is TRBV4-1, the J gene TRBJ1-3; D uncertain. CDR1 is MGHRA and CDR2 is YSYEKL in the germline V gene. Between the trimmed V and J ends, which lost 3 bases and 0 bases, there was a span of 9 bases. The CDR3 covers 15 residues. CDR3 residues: CASSHRTVSGNTIYF. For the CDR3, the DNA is TGCGCCAGCAGCCACAGGACTGTCTCTGGAAACACCATATATTTT.